The 3 T cell receptor beta chains below come from one sample, sequenced in a study of shared clonotypes between healthy human individuals. This table comes from immunoSEQ multiplex PCR, and its TCRdb copy is limited to in-frame clones, with some not included. Here the sample spans more than 400,000 clones, about 96% being singletons. Sequencing was carried out using naive CD4+ T cells sorted from blood. Subset defined: CD45RA+ positively selected. These receptors came from a woman aged 25 to 39 in good health.

The chain joins TRBV7-9 to TRBJ1-4, with D possibly TRBD1 on 5 matching bases. Germline loops: CDR1 SEHNR, CDR2 FQNEAQ (reference sequence). The germline V and J ends were trimmed by 5 bases and 7 bases, with 14 bases remaining between them. The CDR3 runs 14 residues. This CDR3 reads CASSPQGQGEKLFF. In nucleotides, the CDR3 is TGTGCCAGCAGCCCCCAAGGGCAGGGTGAAAAACTGTTTTTT. The whole variable domain, remainder taken from reference TRBV7-9 and TRBJ1-4, is DTGVSQNPRHKITKRGQNVTFRCDPISEHNRLYWYRQTLGQGPEFLTYFQNEAQLEKSRLLSDRFSAERPKGSFSTLEIQRTEQGDSAMYLCASSPQGQGEKLFFGSGTQLSVL.

This sequence joins TRBV7-9 and TRBJ2-7; D might be TRBD1 or TRBD2, each matching 5 bases. The length of the CDR3 is 15 residues. Germline V gene data show CDR1 as SEHNR and CDR2 as FQNEAQ (reference sequence). Trimming shortened V by 3 bases and J by 7 bases, and 19 bases separated the two germline ends. CDR3 loop: CASSFTAARESEQYF. As DNA, the CDR3 is TGTGCCAGCAGCTTTACTGCCGCCAGGGAGAGTGAGCAGTACTTC.

The J gene is TRBJ2-2, the V gene TRBV6-4; 7 nucleotides match TRBD1. The CDR3 extends over 15 amino acids. The V segment lost 6 bases and the J segment 0 bases; nucleotides outside the gene matches: 4. Germline CDR1 and CDR2: MRHNA and SNTAGT. The CDR3 protein is CASRKTGPNTGELFF. The CDR3 DNA reads as TGTGCCAGCAGAAAGACAGGGCCGAACACCGGGGAGCTGTTTTTT.